This record covers a single T cell receptor (beta chain). TCRdb keeps only in-frame clones here, not all; method: immunoSEQ multiplex PCR. The table includes around 30,000 clones, around 89% detected once. This specimen comes from a study of blood T cell repertoires in COVID-19. As for the study in general: COVID-19 samples from acute and convalescent phases originated in the United States, Italy and Spain. Nucleic acid was either cDNA or gDNA, and it came from T cells, B-cell-depleted T cells, or PBMCs.

Trimming took 2 bases from V and 7 from J, leaving 11 bases between them. This CDR3 contains 13 residues. Germline V gene lookup returns CDR1 LNHDA and CDR2 SQIVND (reference sequence). The material sequenced was peripheral blood. The receptor was isolated from a man between 60 and 70 years old with acute or convalescent COVID-19. The chain employs TRBV19 and TRBJ1-2, with D tentatively TRBD1 (5 bases). CDR3 DNA: TGTGCCAGTAGTATAAGGGGACTTCGTGGCTACACCTTC. Translation: CASSIRGLRGYTF.